The 5 T cell receptor beta chains below all came from one sample that was sequenced in a study of T cells expressing NK-cell markers. Following a re-call of the 5' RACE reads, TCRdb has one entry per CDR3 protein and lacks DNA. The sample data list about 300,000 distinct CDR3 sequences. Sequences were obtained from blood T cells: a sorted CD56 or NKG2C T cell subset, CD4+ or CD8+ T cells, or bulk PBMC T cells (not recorded which). The receptors stem from a woman between 18 and 75 years old in good health.

The chain has TRBV25-1 and TRBJ2-3; absent DNA, TCRdb's TRBD2 call cannot be checked. CDR3 length: 16 amino acids. Germline V gene sequence: CDR1 MGHDK, CDR2 SYGVNS. CDR3 region: CASSGIAGARGDTQYF.

The CDR3 protein is CASSRGTGGFNEQFF. The genes are TRBV7-9 and TRBJ2-1; the D call from TCRdb, TRBD1, cannot be confirmed without DNA. Germline V gives CDR1 SEHNR, CDR2 FQNEAQ (reference sequence). CDR3 length: 15 amino acids.

This chain connects TRBV11-2 to TRBJ2-3; TCRdb's D call, TRBD1, is unchecked because there is no DNA. The CDR3 extends over 17 amino acids. CDR1 is SGHAT, CDR2 FQNNGV, per germline. The chain's CDR3 is CASSWGDGGRRTDTQYF.

V usage is TRBV7-2 and J usage is TRBJ2-3; with no DNA, the TCRdb D assignment of TRBD2 cannot be verified. Per the germline V gene, CDR1 is SGHTA and CDR2 is FQGNSA. The CDR3 is made up of 15 amino acids. This chain's CDR3 is CASSPGLAGMDTQYF.

The chain recombines TRBV6-5 with TRBJ2-3. Germline CDR1 reads MNHEY; CDR2 reads SVGAGI. There are 13 residues in the CDR3. The CDR3 loop is CASSYSRPDTQYF.